This T cell receptor (beta chain) was found in a study of T cell repertoires in cytomegalovirus infection. Overall study context: The authors used CMV epitopes that were HLA-C-restricted (recently identified) and HLA-B-restricted (well studied). Indications came from public TCR beta signatures; they pointed to CMV infection and to a matching HLA type.

Each CDR3 protein gets one entry after TCRdb re-called the reads with MiXCR. The sample shows about 920,000 distinct CDR3 sequences, approximately 33% of them seen only once. With 0 bases removed from V and 2 bases from J, the gap between germline ends came to 17 bases. Germline lookup yields CDR1 DFQATT and CDR2 SNEGSKA (reference sequence). This CDR3 is built from 17 residues. Whole-study findings and limits: CMV-specific TCR beta clonotypes restricted by HLA-C were the ones dominating the ex vivo response.

As to this clonotype: Antigen specificity is unknown.

The TCR was taken from a human donor in good health (CMV status not recorded). Some clones in this sample may be carry-over from other donors' samples. This chain joins TRBV20-1 and TRBJ2-1, with no clear D. The specimen comprised cultured CD8+ T cells from PBMCs, sampled from culture after CMV antigen stimulation. The CDR3 region has the DNA TGCAGTGCTAGAGATCTTGAAAAAGCGAGGCCCTACAATGAGCAGTTCTTC. Translating gives CSARDLEKARPYNEQFF.